This T cell receptor beta chain is from a study of cytomegalovirus exposure and HLA in healthy donors. Turning to the study itself: Earlier work reported around 110 million unique TCR beta sequences from some 170 million T cells.

When sampled, the donors appeared nominally healthy, though they likely had unrecorded immune exposures. It was with 60 Vbeta and 13 Jbeta primers that the PCR ran. Produced via immunoSEQ multiplex PCR; TCRdb's table is partial and in-frame only. The profile shows 100,000 or so clones, roughly four fifths of them singletons. With respect to this clone: Its antigen remains unidentified.

Study-wide points: The productive fraction for most TCR beta V segments was about 90% or about 30% in an earlier analysis.

Germline CDR1 reads SGHRS; CDR2 reads YFSETQ. The CDR3 extends over 14 amino acids. The chain employs TRBV5-1 and TRBJ2-5; 8 nucleotides agree with TRBD1. The J call could be wrong; TRBJ2-7 is a better fit for the DNA end. The source of this sequence is a man aged 45-65 years in good health and CMV-seronegative. The source material was PBMCs. CDR3 nucleotides: TGCGCCAGCAGCTCACAGGGGGTTTCCTACGAGCAGTACTTC. Protein product: CASSSQGVSYEQYF.